The table lists the clone carrying this T cell receptor beta chain with many counts. Its matching antigen is unknown. Breast cancer patients provided tissue from their axillary draining lymph nodes. From the multiplex PCR reads, TCRdb called clonotypes with MiXCR, one entry per CDR3 protein. Seen here are under 150,000 distinct CDR3 sequences, about 20% observed once, and the top ten hold just over 2.5%. The CDR3 runs to 14 residues. Germline CDR1 SEHNR, CDR2 FQNEAQ (reference sequence). Trimming stripped 8 bases from V and 1 base from J, with 14 bases between. The data were taken from a study of breast tumors, draining lymph nodes, adjacent tissues. Overall study findings and caveats: Tumor T cell lymph node origin was a supported hypothesis, not proven. Compared with basal-like, luminal-like tumors shared significantly more repertoire with nontumor tissue. Tumor repertoires ranked between lymph nodes and nontumor tissue in diversity, with V and J gene preferences.

The gene calls are TRBV7-9 and TRBJ2-5; D is uncertain. Sequenced input: axillary lymph node tissue. This clonotype was obtained from a female donor with breast cancer. Some clones in this sample may be carry-over from other donors' samples. Written as DNA, the CDR3 is TGTGCCAGCGGTGAGCTGCTGTCCCAAGAGACCCAGTACTTC. It encodes CASGELLSQETQYF.